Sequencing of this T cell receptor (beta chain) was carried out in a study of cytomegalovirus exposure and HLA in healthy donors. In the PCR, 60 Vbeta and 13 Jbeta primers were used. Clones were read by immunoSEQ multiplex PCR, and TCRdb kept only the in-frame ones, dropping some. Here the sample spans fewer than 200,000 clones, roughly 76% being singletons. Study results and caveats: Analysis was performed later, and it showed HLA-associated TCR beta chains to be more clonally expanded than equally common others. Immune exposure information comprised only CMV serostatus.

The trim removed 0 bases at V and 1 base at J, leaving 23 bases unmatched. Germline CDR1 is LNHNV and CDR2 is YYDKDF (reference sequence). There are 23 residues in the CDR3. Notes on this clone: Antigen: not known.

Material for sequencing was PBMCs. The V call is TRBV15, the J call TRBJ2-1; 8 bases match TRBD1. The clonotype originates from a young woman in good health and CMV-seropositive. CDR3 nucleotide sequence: TGTGCCACCAGCAGAGATATCATGACATACGAGGACAGGGTTTTTGGGTCCTACAATGAGCAGTTCTTC. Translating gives CATSRDIMTYEDRVFGSYNEQFF.